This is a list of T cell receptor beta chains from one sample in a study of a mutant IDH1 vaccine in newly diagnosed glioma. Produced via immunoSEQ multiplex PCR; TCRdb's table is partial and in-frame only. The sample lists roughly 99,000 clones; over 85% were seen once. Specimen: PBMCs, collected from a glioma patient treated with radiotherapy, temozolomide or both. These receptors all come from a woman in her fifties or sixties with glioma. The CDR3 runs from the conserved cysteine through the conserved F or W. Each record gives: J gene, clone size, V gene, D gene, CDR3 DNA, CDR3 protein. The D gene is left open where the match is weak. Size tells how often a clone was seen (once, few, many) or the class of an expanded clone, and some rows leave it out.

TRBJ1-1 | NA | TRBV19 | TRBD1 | TGTGCCAGTAGTAGGGACAGGGGGAACACTGAAGCTTTCTTT | CASSRDRGNTEAFF
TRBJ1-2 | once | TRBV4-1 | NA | TGCGCCAGCAGCCTCCCGGACACCAACTATGGCTACACCTTC | CASSLPDTNYGYTF
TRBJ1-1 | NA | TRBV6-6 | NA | TGTGCCAGCAGTTACTCGAAGAAGAGGAACACTGAAGCTTTCTTT | CASSYSKKRNTEAFF
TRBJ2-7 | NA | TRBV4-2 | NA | TGTGCCAGCAGCCCTAGGGTGGGGGGCGTGCCGGAGCAGTACTTC | CASSPRVGGVPEQYF
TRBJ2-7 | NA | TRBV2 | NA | TGTGCCAGCAGTGACGGGGCACCAAGTTACGAGCAGTACTTC | CASSDGAPSYEQYF
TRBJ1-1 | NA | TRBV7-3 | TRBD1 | TGTGCCAGCAGCTTATCGACAGGGGCCACTGAAGCTTTCTTT | CASSLSTGATEAFF
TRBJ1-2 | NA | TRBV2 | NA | TGTGCCAGCGGCGCGGAGGTCTACACTTATGGCTACACCTTC | CASGAEVYTYGYTF
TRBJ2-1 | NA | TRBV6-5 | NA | TGTGCCAGCAGTTATATGGTCCTTGAGTCCAATGAGCAGTTCTTC | CASSYMVLESNEQFF
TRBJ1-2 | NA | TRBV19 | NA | TGTGCCAGTAGTATCTACGATAACTATGGCTACACCTTC | CASSIYDNYGYTF
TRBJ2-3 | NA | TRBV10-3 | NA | TGTGCCATCAGTGAGTCGGGGGGCTACACAGATACGCAGTATTTT | CAISESGGYTDTQYF
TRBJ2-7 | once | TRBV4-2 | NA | TGTGCCAGCAGCCAAGATGGGGCAGGGCAGTACTTC | CASSQDGAGQYF
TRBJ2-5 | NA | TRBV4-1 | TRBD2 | TGCGCCAGCAGTCGACTAGCGGGAGTGGAGACCCAGTACTTC | CASSRLAGVETQYF
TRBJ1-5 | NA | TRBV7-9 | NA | TGTGCCAGCAGCCCCAGGGGAAGCAATCAGCCCCAGCATTTT | CASSPRGSNQPQHF
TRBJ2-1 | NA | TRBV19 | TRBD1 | TGTGCCAGTAGTCGGGACAGGGGTGTGAATGAGCAGTTCTTC | CASSRDRGVNEQFF
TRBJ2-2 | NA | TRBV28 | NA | TGTGCCAGCAGAGACCAACAGTGGGCCGGGGAGCTGTTTTTT | CASRDQQWAGELFF
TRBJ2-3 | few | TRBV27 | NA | TGTGCCAGCAGTTCCTACCGGGTTACCACAGATACGCAGTATTTT | CASSSYRVTTDTQYF
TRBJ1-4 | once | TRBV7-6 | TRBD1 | TGTGCCAGCAGCAGACGACAGGGGAGTAATGAAAAACTGTTTTTT | CASSRRQGSNEKLFF
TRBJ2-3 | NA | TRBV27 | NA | TGTGCCAGCAGTTCGACGCGGGCCGGGGCAGATACGCAGTATTTT | CASSSTRAGADTQYF
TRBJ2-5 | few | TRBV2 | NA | TGTGCCAGCAGTGAAGGACCCCGGGGGCCCCAGACCCAGTACTTC | CASSEGPRGPQTQYF
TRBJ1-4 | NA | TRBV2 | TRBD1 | TGTGCCAGCTGGGGCCAAACAGGGGCGGGGGAAAAACTGTTTTTT | CASWGQTGAGEKLFF
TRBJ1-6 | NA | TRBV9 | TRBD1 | TGTGCCAGCAGCACGGGGACAGGAGGCTCACCCCTCCACTTT | CASSTGTGGSPLHF